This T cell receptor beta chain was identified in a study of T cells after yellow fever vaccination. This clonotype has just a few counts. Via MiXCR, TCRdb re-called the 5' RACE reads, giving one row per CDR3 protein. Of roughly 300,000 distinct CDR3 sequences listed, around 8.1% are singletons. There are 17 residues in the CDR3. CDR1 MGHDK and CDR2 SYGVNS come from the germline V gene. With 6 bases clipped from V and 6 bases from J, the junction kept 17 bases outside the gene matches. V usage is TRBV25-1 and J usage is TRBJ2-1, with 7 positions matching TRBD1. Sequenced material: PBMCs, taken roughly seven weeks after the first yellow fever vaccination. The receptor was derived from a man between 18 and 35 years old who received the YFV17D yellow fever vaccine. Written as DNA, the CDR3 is TGTGCCAGCAGATCCGAAAGGGGCAGGGGGTTCCCCAATGAGCAGTTCTTC. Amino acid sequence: CASRSERGRGFPNEQFF.